The sequence of this T cell receptor beta chain was determined in a study of blood T cells in healthy people across ages. Study-level information: With template switching, about one barcoded beta molecule was captured per two T cells.

The V and J ends lost 2 bases and 4 bases, in that order; junction bases with no gene match: 4. CDR3 length: 14 amino acids. The germline V gene encodes CDR1 SGHRS and CDR2 YFSETQ. A second 7 to 11 cycle PCR used barcoded and J-beta primers. Using its own MiXCR run on the 5' RACE reads, TCRdb lists one record per CDR3 protein. This sample has some 640,000 distinct CDR3 sequences; roughly 49% occur once, and the top ten carry roughly 34%. Note on this clonotype: Antigen: not known.

Study-level points and caveats: CMV status of donors was unknown, possibly confounding expanded clonotype changes. Unsorted PBMCs ruled out conclusive naive versus antigen-experienced comparison.

This clonotype was obtained from a woman aged 60-75 years in good health. The sample consisted of blood. This sequence joins TRBV5-1 and TRBJ2-5; 8 bases map to TRBD1. The CDR3 DNA follows: TGCGCCAGCAGCTTTTCAGGGGGCACAGAGACCCAGTACTTC. Translating gives CASSFSGGTETQYF.